Below, one TCR beta chain is given with its context. This clone was seen a few times. The target of this receptor is not known. Per-nucleotide qualities are absent, and no much larger clonotype sits a single base away. The cohort comprised some 730 healthy bone marrow donors. At the time of sampling, all cohort members were nominally healthy, though unrecorded immune exposures were likely present. The donor was CMV seropositive and was included in the group of 250 to 300 seropositive cohort members. Each donor provided a peripheral blood sample, and peripheral blood mononuclear cells were used for TCR beta sequencing. The Qiagen DNeasy Blood Extraction Kit was used to extract genomic DNA from the blood cell samples. CDR1 and CDR2 (SGHAT, FQNNGV) derive from the germline V gene. The V end loses 4 bases and the J end loses 1 base, and a stretch of 7 bases separates them. The CDR3 covers 13 residues, taking in both the cysteine and the phenylalanine. This entry keeps only the CDR3 DNA: 39 bases, framed from base 1.

This sample is part of a study of cytomegalovirus exposure and HLA in healthy donors (dated by TCRdb to 2016 to 2017). Describing the broader study: According to an earlier analysis of a few hundred of the donors, about 179 million T cells yielded some 110 million unique TCR beta sequences and 276 Gb of sequence data. In a later analysis, previously published TCR beta repertoires from some 640 donors were re-analyzed and high-resolution HLA genotyping was added so that TCR occurrence patterns could be studied. The number of donors typed differed by locus, with roughly 620-630 for A, B, C, DRB1 and DQB1, around 560 for DQA1, over 600 for DPA1, and about 450 for DPB1. A later genetic analysis used genome-wide SNP genotypes for about 65% of the roughly 670 donors, treating that subset as a discovery cohort. Both class I and class II loci were covered by HLA typing, at four-digit resolution. To predict cytomegalovirus infection status, the study brought together high-throughput TCR immunosequencing, statistical association of individual TCRs with disease status, and machine learning. Along with the approximately 650-subject first cohort, a separate validation cohort of about 110 different subjects was used. Of the 300 to 500 genotyped donors, 75% to 85% were placed in the genetic ancestry cluster associated with self-reported Caucasian donors. An early release that covered some 640 HLA-typed donors contained around 330 gigabases of sequencing data and 70 million to 100 million unique TCR sequences. To decide whether each TCR beta V gene segment behaved as functional or pseudogenic, an earlier analysis of some 600 of the donors relied on high-throughput TCR beta sequencing. Several DR-DQ haplotypes were treated as single units for association and clustering because of strong linkage in the cohort. Rather than using new phenotypic data, the later analysis identified candidate immune exposures from TCR beta sequences and from how often those sequences occurred across donors. Donor age, sex, ethnicity and CMV serostatus were compiled alongside the repertoire data. Every discovery cohort repertoire had been produced on one sequencing platform. The study was designed to test whether signatures of past pathogen exposure could be identified by cataloging public T cell receptors. Among about 400 genotyped donors of the cohort, an average of around 250,000 unique TCR beta nucleotide sequences was sequenced per donor, of which about 20% were non-productive. The study profiled the T cell repertoires of some 610 subjects by immunosequencing and related them to cytomegalovirus serostatus.

Summary of the overall study and its limitations: A later genetic analysis reported fewer N-insertions in productive TCRs among donors in an Asian-associated ancestry cluster than the roughly 700-donor mean. Some IMGT-functional V segments, including TRBV6-2 and TRBV6-3, could not be told apart with the 87-base-pair reads, so those segments were excluded. HLA typing was unavailable for some donors at each locus, so association tests used only the typed subset. The study listed 164 TCR beta chains as associated with cytomegalovirus. A group of highly shared sequence variants was considered likely to be a technical artifact of the sequencing pipeline. Correlated functional status among segregating V segments might be attributable to linkage disequilibrium, but an unknown experimental factor could not be ruled out. Only TCR beta chains were sequenced in this cohort, and the absence of alpha or paired-chain data limited detectable features. The authors suggested that the approach could potentially be generalized to other disease states and immunological phenotypes. A later genetic analysis associated a missense DCLRE1C variant with V-gene and J-gene trimming of TCR beta chains, and an independent cohort replicated the association. Most TCR sequences were seen in very few donors, while some public TCRs were found in many individuals. Cytomegalovirus status was reported to be diagnosed by the classifier with high specificity and sensitivity in both the original and validation cohorts. CMV serostatus was the only immune exposure information available for the cohort. A further reported finding was that TCR beta sequences accurately predicted the HLA-A and HLA-B alleles for most subjects in the first cohort. Because counts were too low, around 18 rarely observed V segments, including chromosome 9 orphons, were left out of the earlier analysis of 587 of the donors. According to a later analysis, TCR association rates differed among HLA loci, with DRB1 alleles showing the most associated TCRs and HLA-C alleles showing the fewest. Broadly in line with IMGT annotations, most TCR beta V segments showed up in productive rearrangements about 87% or about 30% of the time in an earlier analysis of some 590 of the donors. Sequencing depth was assumed to be roughly uniform across donors in the presence/absence analyses, though that assumption may not hold. Assigning TCR associations to individual alleles was difficult when HLA alleles, especially DR and DQ, strongly co-occurred. Specific HLA alleles were associated with 16,951 TCR beta sequences at a false discovery rate of 0.05 in a later analysis. According to a later analysis, most CMV-associated TCR beta chains appeared to be HLA-restricted, and the HLA associations seemed to be driven largely by CMV exposure. Compared with equally common non-associated chains, HLA-associated TCR beta chains in a later analysis were more clonally expanded and had lower generation probabilities. A few of the identified cytomegalovirus-associated TCR beta chains were confirmed in vitro to be specific for cytomegalovirus antigens. Several of the top co-occurrence clusters appeared to be linked to parvovirus B19, influenza, CMV and Epstein-Barr virus, according to a later analysis.

Libraries were made using the immunoSEQ multiplex PCR assay. The multiplex PCR relied on a mix of 60 forward primers for TCR Vbeta segments and 13 reverse primers for TCR Jbeta segments. A multiplex PCR assay on genomic DNA amplified the CDR3 region of rearranged TCR beta genes. The amplified TCR beta libraries were sequenced on the Illumina HiSeq System as 87-base-pair reads. The study's own analysis went as follows. In a later analysis, tens of millions of unique TCR beta chains were counted across the approximately 640 repertoires, and roughly 10 million of these chains were shared by at least two donors. To remove PCR and sequencing errors, raw reads were error-corrected and collapsed into unique sequences using a nearest-neighbor algorithm that merged closely related sequences. To assign V, D and J gene segments, CDR3 sequences were aligned to IMGT reference sequences. For a sequence to be retained, a match of at least six nucleotides to both a V gene segment and a J gene segment was required. A rearrangement counted as productive if the CDR3 had no stop codons and remained in frame with V and J, and every other rearrangement counted as non-productive. Following IMGT convention, CDR3 was defined as the stretch from the second conserved V-encoded cysteine up to the conserved J-encoded phenylalanine. Sequences without an unambiguous match to a single V gene segment were excluded from the earlier analysis of 587 of the donors. In an earlier analysis of almost 600 of the donors, a V segment was called functional when productive rearrangements were above 56.7%, and segregating when the standard deviation between donors exceeded 5%. A statistical classification framework was built to diagnose cytomegalovirus status from the catalog of TCR beta chain sequences. In a later analysis, TCR nucleotide sequences were compared against IMGT/GENE-DB human TR gene sequences so that V and J genes could be assigned. The TCRdist pipeline was used in a later analysis to assign CDR3 sequences and most-parsimonious VDJ recombination scenarios. In a later analysis, each TCR beta chain was defined by its CDR3 amino acid sequence together with its V-gene family, and reads without a unique V-gene family were excluded. A later analysis removed over 500 highly shared, low-generation-probability nucleotide sequences to deal with suspected cross-contamination and a sequencing artifact. In a later analysis, a clonal expansion index was calculated for each public chain from normalized within-repertoire ranks of inferred template counts. Generation probabilities in a later analysis came from a VDJ recombination model fitted to out-of-frame rearrangements, and those results were checked against IGoR. Hypergeometric tests were used in a later analysis to score TCR-TCR, TCR-HLA and TCR-CMV co-occurrence, with a repertoire-size bias correction applied to the TCR pairs. False discovery rates were estimated in a later analysis by permuting HLA or CMV assignments 20 times. In a later analysis, co-occurring TCRs were grouped using DBSCAN, with TCRdist sequence similarity added in when clustering inside HLA-allele-positive subsets. Co-occurrence clustering excluded repertoires with fewer than 30,000 or more than 120,000 public chains, plus five with anomalous nucleotide sharing. What TCRdb holds here is the immuneACCESS table cut down to in-frame rearrangements. Part of the clones is not present; checked against another copy, under half of the missing clones reflect an unresolved V gene, and the others are unexplained. The DNA gave D and trimming, while V, J and clone size come from that table. Across this sample there are under 200,000 clones, with 10% to 15% seen only once. Jointly, the top ten make up roughly 7.7% of the sample.

This receptor was taken from a man aged 50 to 59 in good health and CMV-seropositive. Here the chain combines TRBV11-2 and TRBJ1-1; a tentative D match to TRBD1 spans 5 bases. The sequenced sample was PBMCs. The nucleotide sequence is TGTGCCAGCAGCTCGGACACGAACACTGAAGCTTTCTTT. This yields the protein CASSSDTNTEAFF.